The source of this TCR beta chain is a study of post-analysis software for immune sequencing data. At the level of the study: Progressive-relapsing, secondary progressive and relapsing-remitting multiple sclerosis were among the disease courses included. Study-level results: When patients were compared with controls, about 5 TRBV segments were more frequent, TRBV5-6, TRBV5-1 and TRBV20-1 among them. Diversity measured as normalized Chao1 was significantly lower in multiple sclerosis patients than in controls.

A note on this clonotype: Its matching antigen is unknown. Germline and junction disagree at one end, which may indicate a read error.

Germline V gene data show CDR1 as SGHDT and CDR2 as YYEEEE. The CDR3 has 11 residues. The authors incorporated unique molecular identifiers into the TCR beta cDNA libraries. Around 500,000 cDNA molecules were recovered from an input of about 0.9 to 10 million T cells. TCRdb passed the PCR reads through MiXCR, listing each CDR3 protein once. Among 350,000 to 500,000 distinct CDR3 sequences, roughly 40% were seen once, and the ten largest hold less than 10%. The source is a girl aged 2-10 years with multiple sclerosis. Sequencing input: blood. The chain links TRBV5-6 to TRBJ1-2; D is unclear. CDR3 nucleotides: TGTGCCAGCAGCTTAAACTATGGCCACACCTTC. This codes for CASSLNYGHTF.